The clone carrying this T cell receptor (beta chain) showed up many times. Its cognate antigen is unknown. These data come from a study of T cell repertoires in cytomegalovirus infection. Across the whole study: TCR beta signatures that were public indicated CMV infection and matching HLA type. Regarding the study as a whole: HLA-C-restricted CMV-specific TCR beta clonotypes were dominant in the ex vivo response. Based on cumulative public TCR beta family frequency, carriers of CMV plus the relevant HLA were identified.

Each CDR3 protein is one row after TCRdb ran MiXCR on the reads. The table records roughly 120,000 distinct CDR3 sequences, 10% of them present only once. Sequences were obtained from PBMCs, sequenced either directly or after in vitro stimulation (not recorded which). The receptor's source is a human donor in good health (CMV status not recorded). Some clones in this sample may be carry-over from other donors' samples.

The CDR3 here is CASSSRGILNEQYF. The CDR3 nucleotides read TGTGCCAGCAGCTCCAGGGGGATCCTCAACGAGCAGTACTTC. The genes are TRBV7-8 and TRBJ2-7, with 7 bases that match TRBD1. The CDR3 sequence is 14 residues long. Germline V gene sequence: CDR1 SGHVS, CDR2 FQNEAQ. The junction had 8 bases not matched to a gene; V was cut back by 4 bases and J by 5 bases.